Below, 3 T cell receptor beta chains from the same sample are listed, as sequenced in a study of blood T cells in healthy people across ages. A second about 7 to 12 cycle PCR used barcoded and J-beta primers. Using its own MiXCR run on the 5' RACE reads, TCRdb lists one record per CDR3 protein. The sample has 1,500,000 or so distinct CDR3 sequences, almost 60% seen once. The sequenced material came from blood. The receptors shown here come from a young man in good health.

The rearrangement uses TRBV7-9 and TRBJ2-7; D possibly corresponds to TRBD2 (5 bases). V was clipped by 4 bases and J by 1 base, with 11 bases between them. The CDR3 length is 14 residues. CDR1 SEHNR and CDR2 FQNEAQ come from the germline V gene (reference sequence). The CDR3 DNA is TGTGCCAGCAGCTATAGGACTCCTTCCTACGAGCAGTACTTC. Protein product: CASSYRTPSYEQYF.

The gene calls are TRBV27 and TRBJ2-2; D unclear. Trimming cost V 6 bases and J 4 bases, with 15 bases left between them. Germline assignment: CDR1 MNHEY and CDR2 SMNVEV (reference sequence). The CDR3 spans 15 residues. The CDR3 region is CASSLQVMTTGELFF. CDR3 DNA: TGTGCCAGCAGCCTTCAGGTCATGACCACCGGGGAGCTGTTTTTT.

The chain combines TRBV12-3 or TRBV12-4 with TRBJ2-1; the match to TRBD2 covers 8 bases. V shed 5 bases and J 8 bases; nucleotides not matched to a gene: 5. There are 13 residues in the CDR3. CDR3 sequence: CASSVIAGYEQFF. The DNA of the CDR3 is TGTGCCAGCAGTGTAATAGCGGGATATGAGCAGTTCTTC.